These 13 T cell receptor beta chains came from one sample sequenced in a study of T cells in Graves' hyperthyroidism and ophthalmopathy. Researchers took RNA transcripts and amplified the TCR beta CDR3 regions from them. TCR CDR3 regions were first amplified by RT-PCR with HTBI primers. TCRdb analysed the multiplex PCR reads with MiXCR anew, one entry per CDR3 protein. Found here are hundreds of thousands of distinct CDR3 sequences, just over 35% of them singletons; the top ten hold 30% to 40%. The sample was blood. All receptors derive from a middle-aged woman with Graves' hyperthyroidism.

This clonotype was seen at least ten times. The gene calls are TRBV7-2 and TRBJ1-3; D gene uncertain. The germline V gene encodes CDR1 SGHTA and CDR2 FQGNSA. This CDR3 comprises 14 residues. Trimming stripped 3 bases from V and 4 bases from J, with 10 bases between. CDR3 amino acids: CASSLGPQGNTIYF. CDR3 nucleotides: TGTGCCAGCAGCTTGGGCCCACAGGGAAACACCATATATTTT.

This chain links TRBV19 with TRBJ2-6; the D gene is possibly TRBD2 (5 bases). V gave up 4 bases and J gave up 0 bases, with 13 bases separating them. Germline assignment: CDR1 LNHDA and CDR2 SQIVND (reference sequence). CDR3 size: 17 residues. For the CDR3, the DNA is TGTGCCAGTAGTAGGACCGTTACTAGCTCTGGGGCCAACGTCCTGACTTTC. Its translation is CASSRTVTSSGANVLTF.

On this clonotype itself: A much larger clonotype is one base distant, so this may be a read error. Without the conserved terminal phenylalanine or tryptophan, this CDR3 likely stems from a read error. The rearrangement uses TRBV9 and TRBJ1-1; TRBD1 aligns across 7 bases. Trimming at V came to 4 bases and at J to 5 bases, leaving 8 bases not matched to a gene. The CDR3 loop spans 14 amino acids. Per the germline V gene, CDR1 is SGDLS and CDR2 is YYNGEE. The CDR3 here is CASSPGQQGTEAFL. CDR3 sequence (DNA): TGTGCCAGCAGCCCTGGACAACAGGGGACTGAAGCTTTCCTT.

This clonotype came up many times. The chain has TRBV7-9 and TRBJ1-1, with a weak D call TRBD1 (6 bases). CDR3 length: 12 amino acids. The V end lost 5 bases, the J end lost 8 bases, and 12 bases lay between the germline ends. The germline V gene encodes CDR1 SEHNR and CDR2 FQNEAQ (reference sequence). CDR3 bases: TGTGCCAGCAGCCCCGACAGGCCAGAAGCTTTCTTT. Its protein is CASSPDRPEAFF.

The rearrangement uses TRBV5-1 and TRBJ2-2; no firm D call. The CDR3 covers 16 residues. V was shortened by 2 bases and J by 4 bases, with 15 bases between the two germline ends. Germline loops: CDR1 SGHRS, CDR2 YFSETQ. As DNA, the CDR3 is TGCGCCAGCAGCTTAAGTGGAACGACGGTCACCGGGGAGCTGTTTTTT. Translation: CASSLSGTTVTGELFF. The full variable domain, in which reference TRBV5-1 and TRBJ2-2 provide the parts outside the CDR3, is KAGVTQTPRYLIKTRGQQVTLSCSPISGHRSVSWYQQTPGQGLQFLFEYFSETQRNKGNFPGRFSGRQFSNSRSEMNVSTLELGDSALYLCASSLSGTTVTGELFFGEGSRLTVL.

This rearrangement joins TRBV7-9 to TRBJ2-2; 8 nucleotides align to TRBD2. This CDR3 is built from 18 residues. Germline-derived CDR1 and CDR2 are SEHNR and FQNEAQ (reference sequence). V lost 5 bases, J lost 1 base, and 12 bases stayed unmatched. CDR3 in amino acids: CASSQGSGLAGNTGELFF. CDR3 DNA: TGTGCCAGCAGCCAAGGTTCGGGTCTAGCGGGGAACACCGGGGAGCTGTTTTTT.

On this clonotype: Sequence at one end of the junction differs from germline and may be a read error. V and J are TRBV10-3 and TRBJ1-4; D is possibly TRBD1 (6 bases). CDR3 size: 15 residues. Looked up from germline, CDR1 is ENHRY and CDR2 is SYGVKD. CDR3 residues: CASSRTGPGNEKLFF. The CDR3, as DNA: TGTGCCAGCAGTCGCACAGGGCCCGGGAATGAAAAACTGTTTTTT.

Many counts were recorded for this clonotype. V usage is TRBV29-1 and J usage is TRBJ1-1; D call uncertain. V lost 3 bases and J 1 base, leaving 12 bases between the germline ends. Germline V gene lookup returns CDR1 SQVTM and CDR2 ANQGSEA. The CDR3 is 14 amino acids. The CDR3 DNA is TGCAGCGTTGACCTCCCGGATAAGAACACTGAAGCTTTCTTT. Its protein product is CSVDLPDKNTEAFF.

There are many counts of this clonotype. As DNA, the CDR3 is TGCAGTGCTAGGGTGTATGGCTACACCTTC. This translates into CSARVYGYTF. The J gene is TRBJ1-2, the V gene TRBV20-1; D unclear. Germline V lookup: CDR1 DFQATT, CDR2 SNEGSKA (reference sequence). V shed 3 bases and J shed 5 bases, with 4 bases lying between them. This CDR3 is built from 10 residues.

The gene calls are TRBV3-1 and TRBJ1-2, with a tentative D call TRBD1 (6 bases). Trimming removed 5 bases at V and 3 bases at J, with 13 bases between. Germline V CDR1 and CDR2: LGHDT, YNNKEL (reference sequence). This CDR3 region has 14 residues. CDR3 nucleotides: TGTGCCAGCAGCTATAAGGACAGCTACTATGGCTACACCTTC. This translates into CASSYKDSYYGYTF.

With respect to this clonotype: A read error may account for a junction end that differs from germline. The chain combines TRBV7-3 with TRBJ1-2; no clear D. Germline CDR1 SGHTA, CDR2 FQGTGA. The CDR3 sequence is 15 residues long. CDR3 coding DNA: TGCGCCAGCAGCCAACCGACTGAGGGAATCTATGGCTACACCTTC. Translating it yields CASSQPTEGIYGYTF.

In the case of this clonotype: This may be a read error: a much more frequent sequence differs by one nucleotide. The CDR3 DNA is TGTGCCAGCAACTCGGTAGCGGGGGACGCCGGGGAGCTGTTTTTT. Its protein product is CASNSVAGDAGELFF. The genes are TRBV2 and TRBJ2-2; TRBD2 matches 9 bases. CDR3 size: 15 residues. In germline, CDR1 is SNHLY, CDR2 FYNNEI. Trimming removed 7 bases from V and 6 bases from J; junction bases left unmatched: 9. The full variable domain, in which reference TRBV2 and TRBJ2-2 provide the parts outside the CDR3, is EPEVTQTPSHQVTQMGQEVILRCVPISNHLYFYWYRQILGQKVEFLVSFYNNEISEKSEIFDDQFSVERPDGSNFTLKIRSTKLEDSAMYFCASNSVAGDAGELFFGEGSRLTVL.

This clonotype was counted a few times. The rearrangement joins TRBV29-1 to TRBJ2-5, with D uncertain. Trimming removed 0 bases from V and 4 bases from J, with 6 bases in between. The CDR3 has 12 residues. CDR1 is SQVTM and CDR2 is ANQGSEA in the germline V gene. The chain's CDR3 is CSVEEVRETQYF. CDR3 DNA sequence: TGCAGCGTTGAAGAGGTGCGAGAGACCCAGTACTTC.